This T cell receptor (beta chain) was captured in a study of T cells after yellow fever vaccination. Study-level points and caveats: The study found a weaker secondary response that peaked faster, day 5 versus 15. Clonotypes appearing in both CD4 and CD8 compartments existed, and their share was small.

Template switching by 5'RACE produced TCR cDNA, adding a universal primer site and UMIs. TCRdb itself ran the 5' RACE reads through MiXCR, one entry per CDR3 protein. In the table there are over 120,000 distinct CDR3 sequences, about 6.2% of which are singletons. The germline gives CDR1 DFQATT, CDR2 SNEGSKA (reference sequence). After removal of 2 bases from V and 4 bases from J, the junction contained 5 bases not matched to a gene. CDR3 length: 15 residues. This clonotype was detected many times. Its cognate antigen is unknown. The receptor's source is a man aged 30-40 years who received the YFV17D yellow fever vaccine. The material was CD4+ T cells sorted from PBMCs, obtained 10 days after the yellow fever booster vaccination. This chain connects TRBV20-1 to TRBJ1-5, with 10 bases matching TRBD1. The CDR3 nucleotides are TGCAGTGCTAGACGGGGACAGGGGTCAAATCAGCCCCAGCATTTT. Its translation is CSARRGQGSNQPQHF.